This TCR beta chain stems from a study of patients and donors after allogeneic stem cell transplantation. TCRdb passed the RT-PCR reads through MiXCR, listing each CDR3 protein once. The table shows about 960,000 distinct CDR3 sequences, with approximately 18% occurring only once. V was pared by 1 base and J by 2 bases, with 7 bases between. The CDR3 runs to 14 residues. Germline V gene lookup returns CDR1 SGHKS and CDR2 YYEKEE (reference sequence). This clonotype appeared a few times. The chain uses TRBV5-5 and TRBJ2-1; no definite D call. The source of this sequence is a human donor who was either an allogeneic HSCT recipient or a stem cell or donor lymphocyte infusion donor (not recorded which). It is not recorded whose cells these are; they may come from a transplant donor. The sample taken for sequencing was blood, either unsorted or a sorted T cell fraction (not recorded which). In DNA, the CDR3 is TGTGCCAGCAGCTTGATTACGACCTACAATGAGCAGTTCTTC. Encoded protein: CASSLITTYNEQFF.